This T cell receptor (beta chain) was recorded in a study of memory CD4+ T cells and cytomegalovirus serostatus (dated by TCRdb to about 2019). Some background on the complete study: The cohort included roughly 35 healthy adults from Belgium, of whom 9 were CMV seropositive and approximately 24 were CMV seronegative. CD4+ memory TCRbeta repertoires of a Belgian cohort with known cytomegalovirus serostatus were sequenced in order to replicate a published TCR-based CMV serostatus classifier. Broader findings and caveats from the paper: The results were interpreted as suggesting that the CMV-associated TCR signature is mostly present in the CD4+ memory repertoire. The original-framework classifier achieved a median bootstrapped AUC of approximately 0.95 with a 95% CI of 0.76-1.00 on the Belgian cohort. Only CD4+CD45RO+ memory cells were sequenced, in contrast to the original study, in which naive and memory CD4+ and CD8+ populations were covered. Of more than 150 previously reported CMV-associated TCRbeta sequences, about 72 appeared in the CD4+ memory repertoires, each in one to five individuals. For CMV serostatus prediction, a median bootstrapped AUC of 0.95 was reached with the original framework, and a median bootstrapped AUC of around 0.9 was reached with a US-trained random forest.

This clone was counted only a few times. This clone's antigen is unknown. No much larger clone exists at a distance of one base, and base qualities are not known. The CDR3 sequence holds 16 residues, the cysteine and phenylalanine included. The entry retains the CDR3 DNA only, 48 bases that are in frame from base 1. Trimming leaves V shorter by 10 bases and J shorter by 2 bases, with the junction holding 15 bases beyond the gene matches. The germline V gene (reference sequence) yields SEHNR for CDR1 and FQNEAQ for CDR2. Single viable CD3+CD4+CD8-CD45RO+ cells were sorted as memory CD4+ T cells on a FACSAria II. CMV serostatus was assessed using a Roche Elecsys assay, by which serum IgG against CMV pp150, pp28, p38 and p52 was detected. After thawing, total CD4+ T cells were enriched by positive selection with CD4 magnetic microbeads. The samples came from a separate study whose specific focus was interrogating the CD4+ T cell memory repertoire. Peripheral blood mononuclear cells were isolated and cryopreserved following standard operating procedures; serum was stored at -80 °C. CD3-PerCP (BW264/56), CD4-APC (RPA-T4), CD45RO-PE (UCHT1) and CD8-Pacific Orange (3B5) antibodies were used for staining, and non-viable cells were excluded with Sytox blue.

Genomic DNA was extracted from sorted cells with the Quick-DNA Microprep Kit. Amplification of TCRbeta DNA was done with the immunoSEQ hsTCRbeta kit, following the protocol from the manufacturer. TCRbeta libraries were sequenced on an Illumina MiSeq instrument. As for the authors' bioinformatics: After out-of-frame sequences were removed, 2 million to 2.5 million distinct TCRbeta sequences remained, averaging about 66,813 per individual. Each individual was scored using the number of 150 to 200 previously reported CMV-associated TCRbeta sequences that the individual carried and the total number of productive distinct TCRbeta sequences. A beta-binomial model was reimplemented in Python, and scikit-learn random forests with default parameters were trained on data from the US cohort. On the Belgian cohort, classifier performance was reported as the median AUC, along with percentile confidence intervals, across 10,000 bootstrap iterations. As stored in TCRdb, this immuneACCESS dataset retains in-frame rearrangements with V and J assigned. A fraction of the clones does not appear; measured against another copy, unresolved V genes explain less than half of the discrepancy, and the remainder lacks a known reason. V and J calls and clone size are copied from that table; D and trimming were computed from the DNA. The sample yields roughly 45,000 clones; around 80% were counted once. 0.94% of the sample is in the top ten clones.

The sequence derives from an adult in good health and CMV-seronegative. This receptor chain uses TRBV7-9 and TRBJ1-2; 8 bases in the middle match TRBD1. The sample comprised memory CD4+ T cells from blood. The nucleotides read TGTGCCACAGGACCCTACTCGGGACAGGCGAACTATGGCTACACCTTC. This sequence encodes CATGPYSGQANYGYTF.